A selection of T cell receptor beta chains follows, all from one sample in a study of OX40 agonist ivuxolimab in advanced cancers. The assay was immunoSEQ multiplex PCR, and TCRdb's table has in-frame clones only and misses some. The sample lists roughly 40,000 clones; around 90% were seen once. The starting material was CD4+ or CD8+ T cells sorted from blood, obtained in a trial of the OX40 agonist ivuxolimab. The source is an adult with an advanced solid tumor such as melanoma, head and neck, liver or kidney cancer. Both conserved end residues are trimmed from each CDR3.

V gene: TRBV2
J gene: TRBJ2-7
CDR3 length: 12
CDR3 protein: ASLGTGFSYEQY

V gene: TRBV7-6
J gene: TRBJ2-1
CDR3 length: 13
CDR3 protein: ASSLTGSLAHEQF

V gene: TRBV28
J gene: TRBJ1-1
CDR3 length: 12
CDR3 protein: ASSFQGFGTEAF

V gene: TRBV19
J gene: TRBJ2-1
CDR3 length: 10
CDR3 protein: ASRDRLNEQF

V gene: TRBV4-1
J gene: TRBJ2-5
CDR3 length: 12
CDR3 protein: ASSQGRNKETQY

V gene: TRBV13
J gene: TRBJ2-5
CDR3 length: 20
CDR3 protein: ASSLAGSLPNPPGQAQETQY

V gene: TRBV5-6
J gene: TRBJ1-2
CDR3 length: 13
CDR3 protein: ASSGSGASYYGYT

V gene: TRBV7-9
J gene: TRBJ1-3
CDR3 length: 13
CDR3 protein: ASSLGQGIGNTIY

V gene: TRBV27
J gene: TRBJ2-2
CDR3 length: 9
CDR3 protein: ASRGAGELF

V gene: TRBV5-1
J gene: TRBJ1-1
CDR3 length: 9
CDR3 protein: ASSRQGLTF

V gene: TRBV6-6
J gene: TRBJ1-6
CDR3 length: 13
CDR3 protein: ASSYSNTEWSPLH

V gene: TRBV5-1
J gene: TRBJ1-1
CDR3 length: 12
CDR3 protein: ASSPGAMNTEAF

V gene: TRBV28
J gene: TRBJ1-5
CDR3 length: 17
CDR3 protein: ASRFSPSGGLYSNQPQH

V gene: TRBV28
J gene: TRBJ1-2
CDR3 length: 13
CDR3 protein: ASTPLTGTVYGYT

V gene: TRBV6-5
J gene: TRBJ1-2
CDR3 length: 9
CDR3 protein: ASSYGGGYT

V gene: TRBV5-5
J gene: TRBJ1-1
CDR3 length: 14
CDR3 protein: ASSSGVWGANTEAF

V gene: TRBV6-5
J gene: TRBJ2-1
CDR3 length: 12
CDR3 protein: ASSYGRADDEQF

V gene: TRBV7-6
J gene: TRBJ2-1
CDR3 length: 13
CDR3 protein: ASSFGGGSYNEQF

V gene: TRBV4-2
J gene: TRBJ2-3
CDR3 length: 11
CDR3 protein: ASSLTSTDTQY

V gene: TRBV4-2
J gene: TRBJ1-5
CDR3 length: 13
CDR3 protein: ASSQDLGGNQPQH

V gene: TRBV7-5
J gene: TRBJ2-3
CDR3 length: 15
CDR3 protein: VRSPVVWTQRTDTQY

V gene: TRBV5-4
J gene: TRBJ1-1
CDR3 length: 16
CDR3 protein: ASSLVGGAAEFSTEAF

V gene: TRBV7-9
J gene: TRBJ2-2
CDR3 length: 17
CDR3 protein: ASSRGTSGALTNTGELF

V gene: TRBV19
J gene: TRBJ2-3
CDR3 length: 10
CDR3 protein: ASTGSPDTQY

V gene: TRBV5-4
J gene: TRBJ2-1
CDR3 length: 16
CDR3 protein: ASSLAYGDLWIYNEQF

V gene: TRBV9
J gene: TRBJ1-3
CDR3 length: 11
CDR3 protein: ASKPDFGNTIY

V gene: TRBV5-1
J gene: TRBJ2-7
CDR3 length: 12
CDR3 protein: ASSLRGHIYEQY

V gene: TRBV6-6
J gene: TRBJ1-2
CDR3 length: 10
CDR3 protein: ASYAGTDGYT

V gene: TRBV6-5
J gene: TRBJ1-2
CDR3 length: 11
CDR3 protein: ASSYGGPDGYT

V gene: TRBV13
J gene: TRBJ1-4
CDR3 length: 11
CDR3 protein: ASSFQLNEKLF

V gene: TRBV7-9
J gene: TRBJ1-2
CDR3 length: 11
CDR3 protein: ASSFGSTSGYT

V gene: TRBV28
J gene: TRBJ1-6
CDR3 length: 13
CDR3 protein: ASTWIRGRNSPLH

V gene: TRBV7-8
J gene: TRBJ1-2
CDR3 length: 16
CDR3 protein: ASSFARPGQARGYGYT

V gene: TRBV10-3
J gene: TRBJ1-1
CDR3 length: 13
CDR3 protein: AISEGTELNTEAF

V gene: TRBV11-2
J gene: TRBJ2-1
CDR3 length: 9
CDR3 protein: ASSFNYEQF

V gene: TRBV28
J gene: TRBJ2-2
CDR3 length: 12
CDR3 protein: ASSFVGDTGELF